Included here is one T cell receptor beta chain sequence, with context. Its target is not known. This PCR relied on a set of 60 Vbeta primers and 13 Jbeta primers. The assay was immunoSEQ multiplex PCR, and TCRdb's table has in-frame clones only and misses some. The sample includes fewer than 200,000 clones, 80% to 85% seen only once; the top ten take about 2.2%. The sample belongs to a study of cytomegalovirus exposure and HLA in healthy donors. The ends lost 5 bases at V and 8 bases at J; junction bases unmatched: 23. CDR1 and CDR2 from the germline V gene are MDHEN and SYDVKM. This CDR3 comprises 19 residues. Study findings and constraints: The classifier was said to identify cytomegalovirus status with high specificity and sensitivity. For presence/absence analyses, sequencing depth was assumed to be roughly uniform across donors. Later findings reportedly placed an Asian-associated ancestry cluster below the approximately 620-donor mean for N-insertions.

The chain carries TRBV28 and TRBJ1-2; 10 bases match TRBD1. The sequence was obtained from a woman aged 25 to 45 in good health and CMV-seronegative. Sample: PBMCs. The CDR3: CASSRYRQGASSGAEGYTF. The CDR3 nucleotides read TGTGCCAGCAGTCGTTATCGACAGGGGGCATCCTCTGGTGCGGAGGGCTACACCTTC.